The present TCR beta chain was sequenced within a study of T cells expressing NK-cell markers. Background on the study: It was from sorted CD3+CD56+NKG2C+, CD3+CD56+NKG2C- and CD3+CD56-NKG2C+ T cells that TCR beta repertoires came. Eight donors were sequenced, seven testing HCMV-seropositive and one testing seronegative.

The length of the CDR3 is 13 residues. Looked up from germline, CDR1 is SQVTM and CDR2 is ANQGSEA. A 5'RACE template switching approach incorporating UMIs was used to make TCR beta cDNA. For each CDR3 protein, TCRdb gives one entry from its re-call of the 5' RACE reads, without DNA. In all, the sample yields 400,000 to 550,000 distinct CDR3 sequences. The sequenced material came from blood T cells: a sorted CD56 or NKG2C T cell subset, CD4+ or CD8+ T cells, or bulk PBMC T cells (not recorded which). This receptor was taken from a woman aged 18-70 years in good health. V gene TRBV29-1 combines with J gene TRBJ1-5. CDR3 in amino acids: CSVGAGNNQPQHF.